The rows below give T cell receptor beta chains drawn from one sample of a study of identical twins. One entry per CDR3 protein, called by TCRdb with MiXCR from the 5' RACE reads. The profile shows 700,000 to 950,000 distinct CDR3 sequences, about 12% of them singletons. The data were also submitted as part of a second study, on yellow fever vaccine responses in identical twins.

Source material: PBMCs. All receptors come from a woman aged 18-29 years in good health. CDR3s include the opening cysteine and the closing phenylalanine or tryptophan. The order of the fields is D gene, J gene, V gene, CDR3 protein. D genes are given only for firm matches.

D: NA
J: TRBJ2-3
V: TRBV20-1
CDR3: CSARARQGSTDTQYF

D: NA
J: TRBJ1-5
V: TRBV12-3/TRBV12-4
CDR3: CASSLSAGLDQPQHF

D: TRBD2
J: TRBJ2-3
V: TRBV6-9
CDR3: CASSQDGGGRTDTQYF

D: TRBD1
J: TRBJ1-1
V: TRBV20-1
CDR3: CSARLTGQPIWTEAFF

D: TRBD2
J: TRBJ2-4
V: TRBV12-3/TRBV12-4
CDR3: CASSFRSGDLAKNIQYF

D: NA
J: TRBJ2-7
V: TRBV7-2
CDR3: CASSLDDLSHEQYF

D: TRBD1
J: TRBJ2-5
V: TRBV2
CDR3: CASRTDRVLETQYF

D: NA
J: TRBJ1-3
V: TRBV7-9
CDR3: CASSLSGSSAGNTIYF

D: TRBD1
J: TRBJ1-1
V: TRBV10-3
CDR3: CAIKTDRVNTEAFF

D: NA
J: TRBJ2-1
V: TRBV10-3
CDR3: CAISDASFGYEQFF

D: TRBD2
J: TRBJ2-3
V: TRBV6-5
CDR3: CASSYSMTSGSTDTQYF

D: NA
J: TRBJ2-2
V: TRBV20-1
CDR3: CSARGPGDSVVGELFF

D: TRBD1
J: TRBJ1-2
V: TRBV7-2
CDR3: CASSPPGTGFGGYTF

D: NA
J: TRBJ1-1
V: TRBV5-1
CDR3: CASSPSGDNTEAFF

D: TRBD1
J: TRBJ2-2
V: TRBV7-9
CDR3: CASSLLRQGNTGELFF

D: NA
J: TRBJ2-1
V: TRBV9
CDR3: CASSVLSGEQFF

D: NA
J: TRBJ2-1
V: TRBV2
CDR3: CASSPRSGAYNEQFF

D: NA
J: TRBJ2-5
V: TRBV29-1
CDR3: CSVTTGWSGTQYF

D: TRBD2
J: TRBJ2-5
V: TRBV7-6
CDR3: CASSPWTSGIQETQYF

D: NA
J: TRBJ1-2
V: TRBV25-1
CDR3: CASSESRNYYGYTF

D: NA
J: TRBJ2-1
V: TRBV5-4
CDR3: CASSLIDNEQFF

D: NA
J: TRBJ2-1
V: TRBV12-3/TRBV12-4
CDR3: CASRIGGPTTNEQFF

D: NA
J: TRBJ1-2
V: TRBV20-1
CDR3: CSARDLAEHYTF

D: NA
J: TRBJ1-1
V: TRBV7-9
CDR3: CASSPDNQAFF

D: TRBD1
J: TRBJ2-2
V: TRBV10-3
CDR3: CAISEEGQAGELFF

D: NA
J: TRBJ1-3
V: TRBV10-3
CDR3: CAISAADSGNTIYF

D: NA
J: TRBJ2-3
V: TRBV7-9
CDR3: CASSASTDTQYF

D: TRBD1
J: TRBJ2-6
V: TRBV12-5
CDR3: CASGLLPGDRGNSGANVLTF

D: TRBD2
J: TRBJ2-1
V: TRBV7-2
CDR3: CTSRVAGLRVGEQFF

D: NA
J: TRBJ2-5
V: TRBV7-8
CDR3: CASRPSGAASIETQYF

D: NA
J: TRBJ2-3
V: TRBV13
CDR3: CASSSSTRSDTQYF

D: NA
J: TRBJ2-3
V: TRBV10-3
CDR3: CAASRGDGSTDTQYF

D: NA
J: TRBJ2-6
V: TRBV6-1
CDR3: CASIESGVGANVLTF

D: NA
J: TRBJ2-2
V: TRBV7-2
CDR3: CASSLVGNLAGELFF

D: NA
J: TRBJ2-7
V: TRBV5-1
CDR3: CASSFVPGDSYEQYF

D: NA
J: TRBJ2-7
V: TRBV10-1
CDR3: CASRELGKPYEQYF

D: NA
J: TRBJ2-3
V: TRBV20-1
CDR3: CSTTLSTDTQYF

D: TRBD1
J: TRBJ2-2
V: TRBV7-2
CDR3: CASSEQGMNTGELFF

D: NA
J: TRBJ2-1
V: TRBV12-3/TRBV12-4
CDR3: CASSSYSYNEQFF

D: TRBD2
J: TRBJ2-1
V: TRBV7-2
CDR3: CASSSRGVGEQFF

D: NA
J: TRBJ1-2
V: TRBV14
CDR3: CASSQDIRGVGYTF

D: NA
J: TRBJ1-1
V: TRBV3-1
CDR3: CASSTKMTVNTEAFF

D: TRBD1
J: TRBJ1-1
V: TRBV5-5
CDR3: CASSGSTGGTEAFF

D: NA
J: TRBJ1-4
V: TRBV11-2
CDR3: CASSLSFRVYSEKLFF

D: NA
J: TRBJ2-1
V: TRBV10-3
CDR3: CATRTYDEQFF

D: NA
J: TRBJ2-5
V: TRBV5-1
CDR3: CASSSTGFRIETQYF

D: TRBD2
J: TRBJ2-6
V: TRBV2
CDR3: CASSERGLAGVISGANVLTF

D: NA
J: TRBJ2-3
V: TRBV9
CDR3: CASSVWAGTDTQYF

D: NA
J: TRBJ1-1
V: TRBV20-1
CDR3: CSAIHAGYLGAFF

D: NA
J: TRBJ1-1
V: TRBV7-9
CDR3: CASSLAGTLEGTEAFF

D: TRBD1
J: TRBJ1-5
V: TRBV4-2
CDR3: CASSQEVQGAGNQPQHF

D: NA
J: TRBJ1-2
V: TRBV20-1
CDR3: CSAQTVNYGYTF

D: NA
J: TRBJ1-3
V: TRBV5-6
CDR3: CASTLDGSSGNTIYF

D: TRBD1
J: TRBJ2-2
V: TRBV5-1
CDR3: CASSSQGAHTNTGELFF

D: NA
J: TRBJ2-2
V: TRBV29-1
CDR3: CSVAGGANTGELFF

D: TRBD1
J: TRBJ2-1
V: TRBV6-2/TRBV6-3
CDR3: CASSYTQFDRGFYNEQFF

D: NA
J: TRBJ1-2
V: TRBV20-1
CDR3: CSARGGGGYTF

D: NA
J: TRBJ2-5
V: TRBV7-6
CDR3: CASRRGWGKETQYF

D: NA
J: TRBJ1-2
V: TRBV6-2/TRBV6-3
CDR3: CASSYSPRVDGYGYTF